Below are 10 T cell receptor beta chains sequenced from a single sample in a study of cytomegalovirus exposure and HLA in healthy donors. Sequencing used immunoSEQ multiplex PCR; TCRdb keeps in-frame clones, though not all of them. In the table there are 150,000 to 250,000 clones, 75% to 85% of which are singletons. Sequencing was carried out using PBMCs. These receptors were taken from a woman aged 25 to 39 in good health and CMV-seropositive.

In its sample, this clone was seen once. The rearrangement joins TRBV5-1 to TRBJ2-3; no firm D call. V lost 4 bases and J 0 bases, leaving 9 bases between the germline ends. The CDR3 loop spans 14 amino acids. The germline V gene has CDR1 SGHRS and CDR2 YFSETQ. The CDR3 here is CASSGGASTDTQYF. The CDR3 DNA is TGCGCCAGCAGCGGCGGCGCTAGCACAGATACGCAGTATTTT.

The sample holds one count of this clone. The chain is built from TRBV28 and TRBJ2-7, with 9 nucleotides matching TRBD1. Per the germline V gene, CDR1 is MDHEN and CDR2 is SYDVKM. The J segment lost 2 bases and the V segment lost 5 bases, leaving 7 bases of the junction unmatched. The CDR3 spans 15 residues. The CDR3 DNA reads as TGTGCCAGCAGTCCCGGGACAGGGTACACCTACGAGCAGTACTTC. Its protein is CASSPGTGYTYEQYF.

This chain connects TRBV2 to TRBJ1-3, with 8 nucleotides matching TRBD1. Germline values: CDR1 SNHLY, CDR2 FYNNEI. J lost 2 bases, V lost 8 bases, and 17 bases had no gene match. The CDR3 is made up of 18 amino acids. The DNA for the CDR3 is TGTGCCAGCCAGACAGGGGACTTTATCGGATCGGCTGGAAACACCATATATTTT. Its protein product is CASQTGDFIGSAGNTIYF.

The chain links TRBV15 to TRBJ1-1; D possibly corresponds to TRBD1 (5 bases). Germline CDR1 reads LNHNV; CDR2 reads YYDKDF (reference sequence). V lost 0 bases to trimming and J lost 4 bases, with 18 bases between them. The CDR3 has 17 residues. The DNA for the CDR3 is TGTGCCACCAGCAGAGATCTCTTTTTGGAGGGGAGCACTGAAGCTTTCTTT. Translating gives CATSRDLFLEGSTEAFF.

This chain connects TRBV2 to TRBJ1-4; tentative D call: TRBD1 (5 bases). Germline lookup yields CDR1 SNHLY and CDR2 FYNNEI. The CDR3 length is 13 residues. Trimming stripped 7 bases from V and 8 bases from J, with 14 bases between. Here the CDR3 reads CASKGDAREKLFF. CDR3 nucleotide sequence: TGTGCCAGCAAAGGGGATGCGCGGGAAAAACTGTTTTTT.

CDR3 bases: TGTGCCAGCAGCCCGGGAGACCGGGGGGGAATAAGGGAGCAGTACTTC. It codes for CASSPGDRGGIREQYF. The chain couples TRBV5-4 to TRBJ2-7, with 8 bases lining up with TRBD2. Looked up from germline, CDR1 is SGHNT and CDR2 is YYREEE (reference sequence). V was pared by 4 bases and J by 7 bases, with 16 bases of the junction left unmatched. There are 16 residues in the CDR3. Filled out from reference TRBV5-4 and TRBJ2-7, the complete variable domain reads ETGVTQSPTHLIKTRGQQVTLRCSSQSGHNTVSWYQQALGQGPQFIFQYYREEENGRGNFPPRFSGLQFPNYSSELNVNALELDDSALYLCASSPGDRGGIREQYFGPGTRLTVT.

The CDR3 here is CASSPGTSRSYEQYF. The CDR3 nucleotides read TGCGCCAGCAGCCCCGGGACTAGCCGATCCTACGAGCAGTACTTC. The V gene is TRBV5-1, the J gene TRBJ2-7; 9 bases fit TRBD2. Germline trimming cut 4 bases from V and 1 base from J; bases unmatched to any gene: 6. The CDR3 sequence is 15 residues long. The V gene's germline CDR1 is SGHRS and CDR2 YFSETQ.

The V and J genes are TRBV6-5 and TRBJ2-2; 7 bases agree with TRBD1. Germline V gives CDR1 MNHEY, CDR2 SVGAGI. The CDR3 covers 15 residues. Trimming removed 5 bases from V and 1 base from J; junction bases left unmatched: 4. This CDR3 is CASSGDSWNTGELFF. The DNA of the CDR3 is TGTGCCAGCAGTGGGGACAGCTGGAACACCGGGGAGCTGTTTTTT.

As for this clone: One end of the junction is discordant with germline, which a read error may explain. The chain is built from TRBV13 and TRBJ1-2; no reliable D call. This CDR3 has 13 amino acids. Looked up from germline, CDR1 is PRHDT and CDR2 is FYEKMQ (reference sequence). DNA for the CDR3: TGTGCCAGCAGCCTAAAGGGAGGTTATCGACGCATCTTC. Amino acid sequence: CASSLKGGYRRIF.

The rearrangement uses TRBV11-1 and TRBJ2-7; 11 positions agree with TRBD1. The ends lost 5 bases at V and 5 bases at J; junction bases unmatched: 5. The germline gives CDR1 SGHAT, CDR2 FQDESV (reference sequence). There are 14 residues in the CDR3. This chain's CDR3 is CASSIGTGGNEQYF. The CDR3 DNA is TGTGCCAGCAGCATAGGGACAGGGGGGAACGAGCAGTACTTC.